Presented here are 22 T cell receptor beta chains from one specimen sequenced in a study of cytomegalovirus exposure and HLA in healthy donors. Amplification used 60 Vbeta primers and 13 Jbeta primers. Generated by immunoSEQ multiplex PCR, the TCRdb table keeps only in-frame clones and is missing some. The sample lists around 200,000 clones, 75% to 90% seen once, with 2.7% in the top ten. The sequenced sample was PBMCs. The source of these receptors is a woman between 40 and 50 years old in good health and CMV-seronegative.

The chain links TRBV10-3 to TRBJ2-3; maybe TRBD1 (6 bases). Per the germline V gene, CDR1 is ENHRY and CDR2 is SYGVKD. The V and J ends lost 4 bases and 6 bases respectively, with 11 bases between them. The CDR3 has 13 residues. The CDR3 protein is CAISVMGADTQYF. CDR3 nucleotide sequence: TGTGCCATCAGTGTCATGGGGGCCGATACGCAGTATTTT.

This clone was seen a single time. V is TRBV18 and J is TRBJ1-2; D might be TRBD1 (5 bases). Trimming shortened V by 9 bases and J by 1 base, and 12 bases separated the two germline ends. The CDR3 loop spans 13 amino acids. Germline CDR1 is KGHSH and CDR2 is LQKENI. The CDR3 coding sequence is TGTGCCAGTTCTCAGGGTTTTAACTATGGCTACACCTTC. Translated: CASSQGFNYGYTF.

This clone was observed a handful of times. This rearrangement joins TRBV5-1 to TRBJ2-4, with a possible D match to TRBD2 (7 bases). Germline V gene sequence: CDR1 SGHRS, CDR2 YFSETQ. The V end was cut by 2 bases, the J end by 5 bases, with 20 bases between. CDR3 size: 17 residues. The CDR3: CASSFGGGQRIQNIQYF. The CDR3 region has the DNA TGCGCCAGCAGCTTTGGGGGGGGGCAACGGATTCAAAACATTCAGTACTTC. The entire variable domain, with the rest obtained from reference TRBV5-1 and TRBJ2-4, is as follows: KAGVTQTPRYLIKTRGQQVTLSCSPISGHRSVSWYQQTPGQGLQFLFEYFSETQRNKGNFPGRFSGRQFSNSRSEMNVSTLELGDSALYLCASSFGGGQRIQNIQYFGAGTRLSVL.

This clone was observed a few times. The chain combines TRBV19 with TRBJ1-1; 9 positions agree with TRBD1. The CDR3 has 13 amino acids. V lost 7 bases and J lost 2; bases outside the gene matches: 2. Germline CDR1 reads LNHDA; CDR2 reads SQIVND (reference sequence). As DNA, the CDR3 is TGTGCCAGTAAGGGACAGGGTAACACTGAAGCTTTCTTT. Protein: CASKGQGNTEAFF.

This clone appeared a few times. V gene TRBV30 combines with J gene TRBJ1-2, with a weak D call TRBD1 (5 bases). The germline V and J ends were trimmed by 0 bases and 6 bases, with 14 bases remaining between them. Per the germline V gene, CDR1 is GTSNPN and CDR2 is SVGIG (reference sequence). This CDR3 spans 14 amino acids. The CDR3 loop is CAWSVLGARNGYTF. CDR3 DNA sequence: TGTGCCTGGAGTGTACTTGGGGCGAGAAATGGCTACACCTTC.

The chain has TRBV29-1 and TRBJ2-4; no firm D call. V was shortened by 3 bases and J by 7 bases, with 13 bases between the two germline ends. Germline V CDR1 and CDR2: SQVTM, ANQGSEA. The CDR3 spans 13 residues. In nucleotides, the CDR3 is TGCAGCGTTGATTCCCCCAGTCCTAACATTCAGTACTTC. Encoded protein: CSVDSPSPNIQYF. The whole variable domain, remainder taken from reference TRBV29-1 and TRBJ2-4, is SAVISQKPSRDICQRGTSLTIQCQVDSQVTMMFWYRQQPGQSLTLIATANQGSEATYESGFVIDKFPISRPNLTFSTLTVSNMSPEDSSIYLCSVDSPSPNIQYFGAGTRLSVL.

The chain uses TRBV6-1 and TRBJ2-7; weak D call: TRBD2 (7 bases). Trimming removed 4 bases at V and 6 bases at J, with 16 bases between. This CDR3 spans 14 amino acids. CDR1 is MNHNS, CDR2 SASEGT, per germline. CDR3 nucleotides: TGTGCCAGCAGTGCTAGGGGGGGTGGGCGCGAGCAGTACTTC. Its translation: CASSARGGGREQYF.

This rearrangement joins TRBV27 to TRBJ2-7; a possible D gene is TRBD2 (6 bases). V lost 4 bases and J lost 2, with 15 bases in between. The CDR3 has 15 amino acids. CDR1 is MNHEY, CDR2 SMNVEV, per germline (reference sequence). CDR3: CASSYRELGPYEQYF. DNA for the CDR3: TGTGCCAGCAGTTACCGGGAGCTAGGGCCCTACGAGCAGTACTTC.

The gene calls are TRBV27 and TRBJ2-2; 7 nucleotides align to TRBD1. The CDR3 is 14 amino acids. Trimming removed 8 bases from V and 5 bases from J; junction bases left unmatched: 8. The germline gives CDR1 MNHEY, CDR2 SMNVEV (reference sequence). This CDR3 is CASGNRGGTGELFF. The DNA for the CDR3 is TGTGCCAGCGGTAACAGGGGCGGAACCGGGGAGCTGTTTTTT.

V usage is TRBV7-8 and J usage is TRBJ2-5; maybe TRBD1 (7 bases). The ends were cut back, 5 bases at V and 0 bases at J, with 28 bases in the middle. Germline V gene sequence: CDR1 SGHVS, CDR2 FQNEAQ. The CDR3 spans 20 residues. The DNA for the CDR3 is TGTGCCAGCAGCCGCGGGCAGGGGGGTTACATGTCGAGGGACCAAGAGACCCAGTACTTC. Its translation is CASSRGQGGYMSRDQETQYF.

This chain connects TRBV29-1 to TRBJ1-5, with D tentatively TRBD1 (6 bases). Germline V CDR1 and CDR2: SQVTM, ANQGSEA. The V gene lost 4 bases and the J gene lost 3 bases, with 10 bases spanning the gap. CDR3 size: 13 residues. The CDR3 is CSVAGQTNQPQHF. CDR3 sequence (DNA): TGCAGCGTTGCCGGACAGACCAATCAGCCCCAGCATTTT.

The chain is built from TRBV30 and TRBJ1-2; TRBD1 matches 9 bases. The ends lost 8 bases at V and 6 bases at J; junction bases unmatched: 7. The length of the CDR3 is 12 residues. The V gene's germline CDR1 is GTSNPN and CDR2 SVGIG (reference sequence). The CDR3 sequence is CAVGGTGHGYTF. The CDR3 DNA reads as TGTGCCGTGGGGGGGACAGGGCATGGCTACACCTTC.

The V gene is TRBV30, the J gene TRBJ1-6; no clear D. This CDR3 comprises 11 residues. Germline V gene lookup returns CDR1 GTSNPN and CDR2 SVGIG (reference sequence). Trimming shortened V by 1 base and J by 16 bases, and 11 bases separated the two germline ends. In DNA, the CDR3 is TGTGCCTGGAGTGAGTATGAGGCTCTCCACTTT. Translation gives CAWSEYEALHF.

V usage is TRBV29-1 and J usage is TRBJ2-7; 12 positions agree with TRBD2. CDR3 length: 16 amino acids. Unmatched junction bases numbered 3, after V lost 0 bases and J lost 0 bases. CDR1 and CDR2 (germline): SQVTM, ANQGSEA. CDR3 loop: CSVEDTSGRSSYEQYF. CDR3 DNA sequence: TGCAGCGTTGAAGATACTAGCGGGAGGAGCTCCTACGAGCAGTACTTC.

This rearrangement joins TRBV27 to TRBJ2-1, with 7 bases matching TRBD2. The germline CDR1 and CDR2 sequences are MNHEY and SMNVEV (reference sequence). The V and J ends lost 9 bases and 10 bases, in that order; junction bases with no gene match: 15. The CDR3 is made up of 14 amino acids. CDR3 DNA sequence: TGTGCCAGTTTTTCGGGACTACGGGTGTGGGAGCAGTTCTTC. Translated: CASFSGLRVWEQFF.

V usage is TRBV5-1 and J usage is TRBJ2-1; the match to TRBD2 covers 9 bases. The germline V gene has CDR1 SGHRS and CDR2 YFSETQ. The trim removed 3 bases at V and 4 bases at J, leaving 5 bases unmatched. The CDR3 contains 15 residues. The CDR3 bases are TGCGCCAGCAGCTCTAGCGGGGATACTTACAATGAGCAGTTCTTC. It is translated as CASSSSGDTYNEQFF.

V gene TRBV2 combines with J gene TRBJ1-2, with TRBD1 matching 11 bases. The CDR3 is 13 residues long. From germline, CDR1 is SNHLY and CDR2 FYNNEI. V was clipped by 7 bases and J by 7 bases; unmatched bases: 5. CDR3 residues: CASTGQGGSGYTF. The CDR3, as DNA: TGTGCCAGCACGGGACAGGGGGGCTCTGGCTACACCTTC.

The rearrangement uses TRBV28 and TRBJ2-3, with TRBD2 matching 8 bases. The trim removed 5 bases at V and 6 bases at J, leaving 16 bases unmatched. CDR3 size: 17 residues. CDR1 and CDR2 from the germline V gene are MDHEN and SYDVKM. The CDR3 sequence: CASSPPVGSGSSDTQYF. The DNA for the CDR3 is TGTGCCAGCAGTCCACCTGTAGGGAGCGGGAGTTCGGATACGCAGTATTTT.

V usage is TRBV30 and J usage is TRBJ1-4, with a weak D call TRBD1 (5 bases). The length of the CDR3 is 14 residues. Deletions cut 4 bases from V and 2 bases from J, with 11 bases between. Germline assignment: CDR1 GTSNPN and CDR2 SVGIG (reference sequence). CDR3 in DNA: TGTGCCTGGACTTACCGACAGACTAATGAAAAACTGTTTTTT. It codes for CAWTYRQTNEKLFF.

This sequence joins TRBV28 and TRBJ2-7; maybe TRBD2 (5 bases). Between the trimmed V and J ends, which lost 2 bases and 1 base, there was a span of 12 bases. CDR1 is MDHEN, CDR2 SYDVKM, per germline. This CDR3 region has 15 residues. Here the CDR3 reads CASSLRGIRSYEQYF. The CDR3 bases are TGTGCCAGCAGTTTACGGGGTATTAGGTCCTACGAGCAGTACTTC.

The gene calls are TRBV4-1 and TRBJ2-1; D gene ambiguous. Trimming stripped 0 bases from V and 7 bases from J, with 16 bases between. CDR3 length: 16 residues. CDR1 and CDR2 from the germline V gene are MGHRA and YSYEKL. The CDR3 DNA reads as TGCGCCAGCAGCCAAGAGTCCGGTCCACCCTGGAATGAGCAGTTCTTC. This sequence encodes CASSQESGPPWNEQFF.

The chain is built from TRBV28 and TRBJ1-5; 9 positions agree with TRBD1. The CDR3 is made up of 15 amino acids. V trimming: 6 bases; J trimming: 2 bases; junction bases outside the gene matches: 5. Germline V lookup: CDR1 MDHEN, CDR2 SYDVKM. The CDR3 here is CASSHRGRGNQPQHF. The DNA of the CDR3 is TGTGCCAGCAGCCACAGGGGGCGAGGCAATCAGCCCCAGCATTTT.